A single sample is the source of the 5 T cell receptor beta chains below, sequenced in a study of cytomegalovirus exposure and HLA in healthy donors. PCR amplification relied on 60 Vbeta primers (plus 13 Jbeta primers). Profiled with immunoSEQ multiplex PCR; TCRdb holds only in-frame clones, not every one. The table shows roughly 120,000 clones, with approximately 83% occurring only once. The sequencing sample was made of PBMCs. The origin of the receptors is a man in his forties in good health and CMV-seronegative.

In DNA form, the CDR3 reads TGTGCCAGCAGTGAAAAAGGGGGTGGAAATGAAAAACTGTTTTTT. Amino acid sequence: CASSEKGGGNEKLFF. The chain combines TRBV6-4 with TRBJ1-4; D is possibly TRBD1 (6 bases). The CDR3 totals 15 residues. With 3 bases removed from V and 5 bases from J, the gap between germline ends came to 13 bases. Germline loops: CDR1 MRHNA, CDR2 SNTAGT.

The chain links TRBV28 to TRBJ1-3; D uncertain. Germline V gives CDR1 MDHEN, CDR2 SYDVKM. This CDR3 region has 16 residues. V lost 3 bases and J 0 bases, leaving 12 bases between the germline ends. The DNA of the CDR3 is TGTGCCAGCAGTTTCGTGCTAGGGAGCTCTGGAAACACCATATATTTT. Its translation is CASSFVLGSSGNTIYF.

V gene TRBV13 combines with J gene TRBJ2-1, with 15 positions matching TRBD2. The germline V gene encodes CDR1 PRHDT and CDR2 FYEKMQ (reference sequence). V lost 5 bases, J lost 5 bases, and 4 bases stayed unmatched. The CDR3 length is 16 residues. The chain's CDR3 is CASSLGLAGGHNEQFF. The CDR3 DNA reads TGTGCCAGCAGCCTGGGACTAGCGGGGGGCCACAATGAGCAGTTCTTC.

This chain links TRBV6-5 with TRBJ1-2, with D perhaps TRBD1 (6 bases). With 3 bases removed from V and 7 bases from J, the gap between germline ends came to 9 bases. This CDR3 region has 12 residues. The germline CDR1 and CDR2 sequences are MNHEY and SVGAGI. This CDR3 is CASSYGGGGYTF. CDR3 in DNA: TGTGCCAGCAGTTATGGGGGCGGTGGCTACACCTTC.

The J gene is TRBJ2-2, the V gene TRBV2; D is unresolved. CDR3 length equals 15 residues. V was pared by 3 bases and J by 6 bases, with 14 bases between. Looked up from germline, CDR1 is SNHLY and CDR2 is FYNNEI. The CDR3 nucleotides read TGTGCCAGCAGTGATCGTACGGGTTTGGCCGGGGAGCTGTTTTTT. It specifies CASSDRTGLAGELFF.